Each of the 18 T cell receptor beta chains below was sequenced from the same sample in a study of glioma-infiltrating T cells. TCR alpha and beta CDR3 regions were amplified from RNA using iRepertoire nested multiplex PCR. One entry per CDR3 protein results from TCRdb running MiXCR on the multiplex PCR reads. The repertoire holds about 190,000 distinct CDR3 sequences, 32% seen once, with about 19% in the top ten. The sequencing sample was made of glioma tissue, nonneoplastic brain tissue, or PBMCs (not recorded which). These receptors all come from a human donor with low-grade glioma or glioblastoma, undergoing nonglioma brain surgery, or in good health (not recorded which).

The chain links TRBV28 to TRBJ2-1, with unresolved D. With 8 bases removed from V and 3 bases from J, the gap between germline ends came to 14 bases. The germline gives CDR1 MDHEN, CDR2 SYDVKM. The CDR3 sequence is 14 residues long. This CDR3 is CASRWEQIYNEQFF. The CDR3 DNA reads as TGTGCCAGCCGCTGGGAACAGATCTACAATGAGCAGTTCTTC.

The genes are TRBV11-2 and TRBJ1-1, with D tentatively TRBD1 (5 bases). Germline V gene data show CDR1 as SGHAT and CDR2 as FQNNGV. V was clipped by 6 bases and J by 10 bases, with 15 bases between them. The CDR3 has 12 residues. The CDR3 DNA follows: TGTGCCAGCAGGGGGGGGAGTGGGGCAGCTTTCTTT. It translates to CASRGGSGAAFF.

This clonotype counts as medium-sized. The chain recombines TRBV27 with TRBJ2-3; 7 nucleotides line up with TRBD1. The germline gives CDR1 MNHEY, CDR2 SMNVEV (reference sequence). The trim removed 5 bases at V and 4 bases at J, leaving 6 bases unmatched. This CDR3 region has 14 residues. In nucleotides, the CDR3 is TGTGCCAGCAGTCTCCGACAGGGATCAGATACGCAGTATTTT. Its translation is CASSLRQGSDTQYF.

This clonotype was seen repeatedly, ten times or more. The chain employs TRBV6-6 and TRBJ2-3; 8 bases match TRBD2. With V trimmed by 0 bases and J by 6 bases, 5 bases remained unmatched. The CDR3 length is 15 residues. Germline CDR1 and CDR2: MNHNY and SVGAGI (reference sequence). The CDR3, as DNA: TGTGCCAGCAGTTACTCGAGCGGGAGTAGGGATACGCAGTATTTT. Residues: CASSYSSGSRDTQYF.

This clonotype was detected many times. The chain joins TRBV4-2 to TRBJ1-3; perhaps TRBD1 as D (6 bases). The CDR3 length is 17 residues. Between the trimmed V and J ends, which lost 4 bases and 0 bases, there was a span of 16 bases. Germline V gene sequence: CDR1 LGHNA, CDR2 YNFKEQ. CDR3 residues: CASSPRTDRSSGNTIYF. As DNA, the CDR3 is TGTGCCAGCAGCCCACGTACTGACAGGAGCTCTGGAAACACCATATATTTT.

In this sample, this clonotype turned up a few times. V is TRBV4-1 and J is TRBJ2-1, with D unclear. V was clipped by 0 bases and J by 10 bases, with 10 bases between them. CDR1 and CDR2 (germline): MGHRA, YSYEKL. This CDR3 is built from 13 residues. The CDR3 is CASSQDGLSEQFF. CDR3 bases: TGCGCCAGCAGCCAAGATGGGCTTAGCGAGCAGTTCTTC.

The table lists this clonotype with a count of one. The CDR3 end shows no conserved phenylalanine or tryptophan, and so a read error is likely. The V gene is TRBV19, the J gene TRBJ2-1, with TRBD2 matching over 13 bases. This CDR3 region has 15 residues. With 5 bases clipped from V and 9 bases from J, the junction kept 7 bases outside the gene matches. Germline CDR1 reads LNHDA; CDR2 reads SQIVND (reference sequence). The CDR3 reads CASSWTSGRFGEQFL. The CDR3, as DNA: TGTGCCAGTAGTTGGACTAGCGGGAGATTCGGTGAGCAGTTCTTA.

On this clonotype: A much larger clone lies one base from this, so it may be a read error. V gene TRBV29-1 combines with J gene TRBJ2-3, with 7 bases identical to TRBD2. This CDR3 is built from 12 residues. CDR1 is SQVTM, CDR2 ANQGSEA, per germline. The CDR3 is CRGLVSTDTQYF. CDR3 DNA: TGCAGAGGACTAGTTTCGACAGATACGCAGTATTTT.

This clonotype was seen only a few times. The genes are TRBV5-6 and TRBJ1-6; no clear D gene. The CDR3 is made up of 12 amino acids. V lost 4 bases and J lost 10, with 9 bases in between. The germline gives CDR1 SGHDT, CDR2 YYEEEE. The CDR3 here is CASSPRGSPLHF. The DNA for the CDR3 is TGTGCCAGCAGCCCCAGAGGGTCACCCCTCCACTTT.

Concerning this clonotype itself: A read error may explain this, as a much larger clone is one base away. The rearrangement uses TRBV3-1 and TRBJ2-5; 11 positions match TRBD2. The CDR3 extends over 17 amino acids. CDR1 is LGHDT and CDR2 is YNNKEL in the germline V gene (reference sequence). V lost 5 bases, J lost 0 bases, and 8 bases stayed unmatched. CDR3 amino acids: CASSYRLAGKNQETQYF. The CDR3 DNA sequence: TGTGCCAGCAGCTACAGACTAGCGGGGAAAAACCAAGAGACCCAGTACTTC.

This clonotype showed up many times. V gene TRBV24-1 combines with J gene TRBJ2-3; D perhaps matches TRBD1 (5 bases). CDR1 and CDR2 (germline): KGHDR, SFDVKD. V was trimmed by 1 base and J by 4 bases, leaving 14 bases between them. The CDR3 has 16 residues. Written as DNA, the CDR3 is TGTGCCACCAGTGATTTCAGACAGCCAGAAGCAGATACGCAGTATTTT. This gives the protein CATSDFRQPEADTQYF.

This clonotype was observed at least ten times. The chain employs TRBV20-1 and TRBJ2-7; 11 bases match TRBD1. The length of the CDR3 is 12 residues. Germline V gene sequence: CDR1 DFQATT, CDR2 SNEGSKA (reference sequence). The chain's CDR3 is CSYRDRGYEQYF. The CDR3 DNA sequence: TGCAGCTACCGGGACAGGGGGTACGAGCAGTACTTC.

This chain uses TRBV20-1 with TRBJ2-7, with 12 nucleotides matching TRBD2. CDR3 length: 16 residues. V lost 3 bases to trimming and J lost 3 bases; unmatched junction nucleotides: 9. CDR1 is DFQATT, CDR2 SNEGSKA, per germline (reference sequence). The CDR3: CSASTLTSGSIYEQYF. The CDR3 coding sequence is TGCAGTGCTAGTACCTTGACTAGCGGGAGTATCTACGAGCAGTACTTC.

This clonotype was seen at least ten times. The chain employs TRBV12-3 or TRBV12-4 and TRBJ1-3; TRBD1 might be the D (5 bases). The CDR3 length is 15 residues. V lost 4 bases to trimming and J lost 2 bases, with 12 bases between them. The DNA of the CDR3 is TGTGCCAGCAGTTATAGAGGGGTCACTGGAAACACCATATATTTT. This encodes CASSYRGVTGNTIYF.

This clonotype was detected ten times or more. This sequence joins TRBV27 and TRBJ2-7; D unresolved. The V gene lost 3 bases and the J gene lost 4 bases, with 16 bases spanning the gap. The CDR3 is 15 amino acids. Germline CDR1 MNHEY, CDR2 SMNVEV (reference sequence). CDR3 residues: CASSFERTAHYEQYF. CDR3 nucleotides: TGTGCCAGCAGTTTTGAAAGGACGGCCCATTACGAGCAGTACTTC.

Regarding this clonotype: A much larger clone differs by one base, so this may be a read error. The chain links TRBV6-5 to TRBJ2-1; D uncertain. This CDR3 spans 14 amino acids. The V end was cut by 2 bases, the J end by 10 bases, with 15 bases between. CDR1 and CDR2 from the germline V gene are MNHEY and SVGAGI. The CDR3 region is CASSYAKALSEQFF. The CDR3 DNA sequence: TGTGCCAGCAGTTACGCCAAGGCCCTGTCGGAGCAGTTCTTC.

This clonotype was detected ten times or more. The chain uses TRBV15 and TRBJ1-1; no clear D. Germline CDR1 is LNHNV and CDR2 is YYDKDF (reference sequence). Trimming pared 1 base from V and 1 base from J, leaving 4 bases between. The CDR3 covers 13 residues. As DNA, the CDR3 is TGTGCCACCAGCAGAGGGGGGAACACTGAAGCTTTCTTT. Its protein is CATSRGGNTEAFF.

In this sample, this clonotype turned up many times. The chain joins TRBV6-1 to TRBJ2-7; 7 bases align to TRBD1. This CDR3 has 19 amino acids. CDR1 and CDR2 (germline): MNHNS, SASEGT. With 6 bases clipped from V and 2 bases from J, the junction kept 22 bases outside the gene matches. The CDR3 is CASSQGDPRRRLFAYEQYF. CDR3 sequence (DNA): TGTGCCAGCAGCCAGGGGGACCCACGCAGGCGGCTGTTCGCCTACGAGCAGTACTTC.